This T cell receptor beta chain was captured in a study of shared clonotypes between healthy human individuals. CDR3 size: 14 residues. Trimming stripped 6 bases from V and 2 bases from J, with 14 bases between. Germline V CDR1 and CDR2: SQVTM, ANQGSEA. This clone turned up a few times. What it binds is unknown. Measured with immunoSEQ multiplex PCR; TCRdb has only the in-frame clones, and not every one. The table records over a million clones, 75% of them present only once. Overall study results and limits: Unshared clonotypes carried lower generation probabilities than those common to all four donors. Genetic and exposure-history diversity was limited by the small donor number. Of the naive CD4 clonotypes, around 4.8% were shared across four donors.

The source material was memory CD4+ T cells sorted from blood. The subset: CD45RA-negative fraction. The chain is built from TRBV29-1 and TRBJ1-3; perhaps TRBD1 as D (5 bases). The sequence was collected from a young man in good health. The CDR3 nucleotides are TGCAGCGTCGTTGGGGGGGAGCCTGGAAACACCATATATTTT. Protein sequence: CSVVGGEPGNTIYF.